The source of this TCR beta chain is a study of shared clonotypes between healthy human individuals. Study-wide findings and caveats: Generation probability values for non-shared clonotypes were lower than those for clonotypes shared by all four donors.

The CDR3 totals 14 residues. In germline, CDR1 is MNHNY, CDR2 SVGAGI (reference sequence). V gave up 6 bases and J gave up 4 bases, with 15 bases separating them. In regard to this clone: Its antigen is currently unknown.

Produced via immunoSEQ multiplex PCR; TCRdb's table is partial and in-frame only. Of 2 million to 2.5 million clones listed, approximately 95% were seen once; the top ten hold 0.13%. The V gene is TRBV6-6, the J gene TRBJ1-2, with D possibly being TRBD1 (6 bases). The receptor's source is a man aged 18 to 35 in good health. Material: naive CD4+ T cells sorted from blood. The subset here: CD45RA+ positively selected. The DNA of the CDR3 is TGTGCCAGCAGCGAACCCGAGGGGGGCTATGGCTACACCTTC. Translation: CASSEPEGGYGYTF.